This T cell receptor (beta chain) was identified during a study of OX40 agonist ivuxolimab in advanced cancers. Clones were read by immunoSEQ multiplex PCR, and TCRdb kept only the in-frame ones, dropping some. Counted here are about 83,000 clones, roughly 83% occurring once; the ten biggest clones make up around 7.8%. This CDR3 spans 15 amino acids. Germline CDR1 SNHLY, CDR2 FYNNEI. Trimming at V came to 3 bases and at J to 8 bases, leaving 9 bases not matched to a gene. The receptor was derived from an adult with an advanced solid tumor such as melanoma, head and neck, liver or kidney cancer. The sequenced sample was CD4+ or CD8+ T cells sorted from blood, obtained in a trial of the OX40 agonist ivuxolimab. This chain uses TRBV2 with TRBJ2-3, with 9 positions matching TRBD2. This CDR3 reads CASSDRRGGQATQYF. CDR3 bases: TGTGCCAGCAGTGACCGGCGGGGGGGCCAAGCTACGCAGTATTTT.